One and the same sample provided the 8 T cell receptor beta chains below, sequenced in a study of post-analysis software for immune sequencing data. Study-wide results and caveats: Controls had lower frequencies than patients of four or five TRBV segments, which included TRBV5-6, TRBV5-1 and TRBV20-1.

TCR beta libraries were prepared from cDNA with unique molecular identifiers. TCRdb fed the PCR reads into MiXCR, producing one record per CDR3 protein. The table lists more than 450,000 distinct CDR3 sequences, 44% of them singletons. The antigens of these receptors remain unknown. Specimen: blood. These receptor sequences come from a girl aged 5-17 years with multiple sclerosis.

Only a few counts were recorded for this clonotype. CDR3 nucleotide sequence: TGTGCCAGCAGTTTCCGGGGAAGTGAAAAACTGTTTTTT. This gives the protein CASSFRGSEKLFF. This chain links TRBV12-3 or TRBV12-4 with TRBJ1-4; no reliable D call. V was trimmed by 3 bases and J by 7 bases, leaving 9 bases between them. The CDR3 loop spans 13 amino acids.

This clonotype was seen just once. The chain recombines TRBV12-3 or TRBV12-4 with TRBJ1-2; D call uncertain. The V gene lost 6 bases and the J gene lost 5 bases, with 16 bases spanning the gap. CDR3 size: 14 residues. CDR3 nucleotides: TGTGCCAGCAGCCCCACGGGTTCCCAATATGGCTACACCTTC. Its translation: CASSPTGSQYGYTF.

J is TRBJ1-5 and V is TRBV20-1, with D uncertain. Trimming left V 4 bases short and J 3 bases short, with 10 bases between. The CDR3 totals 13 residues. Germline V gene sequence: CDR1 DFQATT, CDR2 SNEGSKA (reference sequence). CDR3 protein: CSAMYGNNQPQHF. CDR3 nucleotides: TGCAGTGCTATGTACGGAAACAATCAGCCCCAGCATTTT.

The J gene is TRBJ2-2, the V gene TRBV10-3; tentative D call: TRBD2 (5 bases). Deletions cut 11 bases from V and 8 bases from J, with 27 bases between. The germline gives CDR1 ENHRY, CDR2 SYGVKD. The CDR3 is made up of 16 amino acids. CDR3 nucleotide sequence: TGTGCCTCAATAAACCCCGGGAAGACTGATATGGGGGAGCTGTTTTTT. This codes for CASINPGKTDMGELFF.

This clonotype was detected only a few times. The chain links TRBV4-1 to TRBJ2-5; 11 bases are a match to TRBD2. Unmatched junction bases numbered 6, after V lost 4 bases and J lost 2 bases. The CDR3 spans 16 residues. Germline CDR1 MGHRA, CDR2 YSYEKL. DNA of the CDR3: TGCGCCAGCAGCCGTCAACTAGCGGGGGTACAAGAGACCCAGTACTTC. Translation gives CASSRQLAGVQETQYF.

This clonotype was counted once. As DNA, the CDR3 is TGTGCCAGCAGCCAAGTCGGGACGGGTTCCCTCGGCTACACCTTC. Its protein is CASSQVGTGSLGYTF. The genes are TRBV3-1 and TRBJ1-2; D perhaps matches TRBD1 (5 bases). Germline CDR1 and CDR2: LGHDT and YNNKEL (reference sequence). Trimming took 1 base from V and 8 from J, leaving 17 bases between them. The length of the CDR3 is 15 residues.

The DNA for the CDR3 is TGCGCCAGCAGCCAAGCAGCGGGGGAGAATACGCAGTATTTT. Translating gives CASSQAAGENTQYF. The chain combines TRBV4-1 with TRBJ2-3, with TRBD2 matching 8 bases. V trimming: 1 base; J trimming: 7 bases; junction bases outside the gene matches: 4. This CDR3 spans 14 amino acids. Germline CDR1 and CDR2: MGHRA and YSYEKL.

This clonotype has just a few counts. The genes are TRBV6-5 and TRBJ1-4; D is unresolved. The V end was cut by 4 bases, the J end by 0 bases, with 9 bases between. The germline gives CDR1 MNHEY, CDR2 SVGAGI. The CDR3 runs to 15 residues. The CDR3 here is CASSSVGSTNEKLFF. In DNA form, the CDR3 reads TGTGCCAGCAGTTCCGTAGGGTCAACTAATGAAAAACTGTTTTTT.